The clone carrying this TCR beta chain has a count of ten or more. Its matching antigen is unknown. The sample originates from a study of T-cell reconstitution after alpha-beta-depleted transplantation in children. Study outcomes and limitations: There were some patients whose high TCRbeta diversity at day 60 came from surviving recipient T cells and thymic progenitors. Reportedly, only several hundred clones from non-depleted graft cells drove alpha-beta T-cell counts at about two months.

The CDR3 is 11 residues long. Germline V lookup: CDR1 GTSNPN, CDR2 SVGIG (reference sequence). A library of TCRbeta sequences, prepared with unique molecular identifiers, was generated. Each CDR3 protein gets one entry after TCRdb re-called the PCR reads with MiXCR. This table has a few hundred thousand distinct CDR3 sequences, 10% to 15% appearing once. This receptor was identified in a male patient under 18 who had a stem cell transplant for acute myeloid leukemia, so the T cells may come from the graft donor. The chain joins TRBV30 to TRBJ2-3; D perhaps matches TRBD2 (5 bases). The sequences come from PBMCs, mostly from graft donor cells, collected 360 days after TCRalphabeta/CD19-depleted stem cell transplant. The CDR3 DNA sequence: TGTGTAGGCGGGAGCACAGATACGCAGTATTTT. This translates into CVGGSTDTQYF.